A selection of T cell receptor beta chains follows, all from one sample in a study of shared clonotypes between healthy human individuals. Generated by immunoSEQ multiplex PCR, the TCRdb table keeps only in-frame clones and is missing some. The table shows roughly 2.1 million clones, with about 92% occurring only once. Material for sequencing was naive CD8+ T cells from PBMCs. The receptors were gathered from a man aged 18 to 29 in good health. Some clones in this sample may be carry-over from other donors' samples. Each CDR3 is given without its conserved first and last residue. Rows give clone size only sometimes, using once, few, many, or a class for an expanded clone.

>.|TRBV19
ASRVTSGSPNEQF
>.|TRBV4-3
ASSQGPGGHTGELF
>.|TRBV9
ASTGTGGPIH
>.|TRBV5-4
ASSRQGWNTDTQY
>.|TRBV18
ASSLRADTQY
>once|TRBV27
ASSPAVGSNQPQH
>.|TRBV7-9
ASSFAVNTEAF
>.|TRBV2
ASSEGAGEQF
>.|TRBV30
AWSLDSYSNQPQH
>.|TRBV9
ASSGPRTGDEQY
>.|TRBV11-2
ASSLENGVYSGNTIY
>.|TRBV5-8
ASSLRLVISYNEQF
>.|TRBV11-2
ASSFSQAF
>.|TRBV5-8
ASSLSLADYEQY